The T cell receptor (beta chain) under discussion was sequenced for a study of chemoradiotherapy in HPV16-positive cancers. Study details: Candidate HPV-specific T-cell clones and common TCR motifs came from functional assays in two HPV16-positive patients.

Using immunoSEQ multiplex PCR, the repertoire was profiled, and TCRdb retains in-frame clones only, with some absent. The repertoire holds approximately 4,200 clones, with roughly 90% as singletons. This clone showed up just once. This clonotype was sampled from a human donor with HPV-associated anogenital cancer. Sequences were derived from tumor tissue, sampled from a patient who underwent chemoradiotherapy.

The CDR3 spells CAAGTSGPQDADTQYF. The CDR3 bases are TGTGCCGCTGGGACTAGCGGGCCCCAGGACGCAGATACGCAGTATTTT. The J gene is TRBJ2-3, the V gene TRBV25-1, with 12 positions matching TRBD2. Trimming removed 11 bases from V and 4 bases from J; junction bases left unmatched: 13. Per germline, CDR1 MGHDK and CDR2 SYGVNS. The CDR3 is 16 amino acids.